This TCR beta chain was profiled in a study of blood T cells in healthy people across ages. CDR1 MNHNY and CDR2 SVGAGI come from the germline V gene (reference sequence). This CDR3 spans 15 amino acids. V was clipped by 6 bases and J by 0 bases, with 11 bases between them. Primers used in a second PCR of roughly 6 to 12 cycles were a sample-barcoded 5' primer and a J-beta primer mix. TCRdb used MiXCR to reprocess the 5' RACE reads, holding one entry per CDR3 protein. The top ten clones hold 2.5% to 3.5% of a sample with approximately 780,000 distinct CDR3 sequences, around 24% of them seen once. General observations from the study: Unsorted PBMCs ruled out conclusive naive versus antigen-experienced comparison.

A remark on this clonotype: Its target is unknown.

This same sample was also part of a study on T cells of mothers and their children. That source reports: Extraction yielded RNA that went, in full, into cDNA synthesis at about 1.6 ug per 15 ul. Each child gave about 3 million TCR beta CDR3 reads (each mother, over 8.5 million). Related and unrelated pairs show similar shaping of TCR recombination output by thymic selection.

The sample comprised blood. The rearrangement joins TRBV6-6 to TRBJ2-2; no definite D call. The receptor was derived from a boy aged 5 to 17 in good health. The CDR3 region is CASSGDWANTGELFF. CDR3 coding DNA: TGTGCCAGCAGCGGCGACTGGGCGAACACCGGGGAGCTGTTTTTT.